The clone carrying this TCR beta chain was recorded many times. Its antigen remains unidentified. These data are taken from a study of T-cell reconstitution after alpha-beta-depleted transplantation in children. Study outcomes and limitations: T cells produced anew were the main source of T-cell counts and diversity one year after transplant. At around two months after transplant, the alpha-beta T cells were reportedly derived from several hundred expanded clones that came from non-depleted graft cells. There were some patients whose high TCRbeta diversity at day 60 came from surviving recipient T cells and thymic progenitors.

It was with unique molecular identifiers that the TCRbeta library was prepared. TCRdb recomputed calls from the PCR reads with MiXCR, one row per CDR3 protein. This sample has 450,000 to 600,000 distinct CDR3 sequences, with over 10% found just once. The sample was PBMCs, mostly from graft donor cells, taken 360 days after TCRalphabeta/CD19-depleted stem cell transplant. The sequence came from a male patient younger than 18 who had a stem cell transplant for acute myeloid leukemia, so the T cells may come from the graft donor.

The CDR3: CASSFWSSYEQYF. CDR3 nucleotide sequence: TGTGCCAGCAGCTTCTGGAGCTCCTACGAGCAGTACTTC. The chain employs TRBV7-2 and TRBJ2-7; D not resolved. CDR1 and CDR2 from the germline V gene are SGHTA and FQGNSA. V dropped 3 bases and J dropped 0 bases, with 6 bases sitting between them. The CDR3 spans 13 residues.